A selection of T cell receptor beta chains follows, all from one sample in a study of cytomegalovirus exposure and HLA in healthy donors. Clones were sequenced by immunoSEQ multiplex PCR, and TCRdb holds only the in-frame ones, with some missing. The sample contains about 160,000 clones, around 74% of which appear only once. Sequenced input: PBMCs. The source of these receptors is a female donor in good health and CMV-seronegative. Both conserved end residues are part of each CDR3. The D gene is left open where the match is weak. Clone size, where shown, is once, few, many, or a class for clones that have expanded.

D gene	clone size	V gene	J gene	CDR3 protein	CDR3 DNA
TRBD1	NA	TRBV6-5	TRBJ2-4	CASSLNRDRANIQYF	TGTGCCAGCAGTTTAAACCGGGACAGGGCGAACATTCAGTACTTC
NA	once	TRBV7-9	TRBJ2-7	CASRPLKGSYEQYF	TGTGCCAGCAGGCCTCTGAAGGGGTCCTACGAGCAGTACTTC
TRBD2	NA	TRBV11-2	TRBJ2-1	CASSSGGGSSYNEQFF	TGTGCCAGCAGTTCCGGCGGGGGAAGCTCCTACAATGAGCAGTTCTTC
TRBD1	once	TRBV10-3	TRBJ2-5	CAISGQGQEIQYF	TGTGCCATCAGTGGACAGGGTCAAGAGATCCAGTACTTC
TRBD2	NA	TRBV5-1	TRBJ2-7	CASSLAVAGVDEQYF	TGCGCCAGCAGCTTGGCAGTCGCGGGAGTCGACGAGCAGTACTTC
TRBD1	NA	TRBV18	TRBJ1-1	CASSLTSGTGIEAFF	TGTGCCAGCTCACTTACTTCCGGGACAGGGATAGAAGCTTTCTTT
TRBD1	once	TRBV4-1	TRBJ2-1	CASRGGTGYNEQFF	TGCGCCAGCAGAGGCGGGACAGGGTACAATGAGCAGTTCTTC
NA	NA	TRBV30	TRBJ1-2	CAWKVGGAYGYTF	TGTGCCTGGAAGGTGGGAGGAGCCTATGGCTACACCTTC
NA	NA	TRBV9	TRBJ2-3	CASSPRVPSTDTQYF	TGTGCCAGCAGCCCCCGGGTTCCTAGCACAGATACGCAGTATTTT
TRBD1	NA	TRBV5-1	TRBJ1-5	CASSWGTDGQPQHF	TGCGCCAGCAGCTGGGGGACAGATGGTCAGCCCCAGCATTTT
TRBD2	NA	TRBV4-2	TRBJ2-5	CASSLSSGRAQETQYF	TGTGCCAGCAGCCTCTCTAGCGGGAGGGCCCAAGAGACCCAGTACTTC
NA	NA	TRBV11-3	TRBJ1-1	CASSLGRGWNTEAFF	TGTGCCAGCAGCTTAGGGCGGGGGTGGAATACTGAAGCTTTCTTT
NA	few	TRBV6-5	TRBJ2-1	CASWAGGGYGEQFF	TGTGCCAGCTGGGCTGGGGGCGGATATGGGGAGCAGTTCTTC
TRBD1	NA	TRBV2	TRBJ1-5	CASSRDREQPQHF	TGTGCCAGCAGCCGGGACAGGGAACAGCCCCAGCATTTT
NA	NA	TRBV6-1	TRBJ2-5	CASSLGPQETQYF	TGTGCCAGCAGCCTGGGGCCTCAAGAGACCCAGTACTTC
TRBD1	NA	TRBV19	TRBJ2-1	CASSKKTGDEQFF	TGTGCCAGTAGTAAAAAGACAGGGGATGAGCAGTTCTTC
NA	NA	TRBV30	TRBJ1-2	CAWSGGPEGYTF	TGTGCCTGGAGTGGGGGCCCGGAGGGCTACACCTTC
NA	NA	TRBV11-2	TRBJ2-5	CASTSPPLRGAQETQYF	TGTGCCAGCACAAGCCCGCCTCTGCGCGGAGCCCAAGAGACCCAGTACTTC
TRBD1	once	TRBV19	TRBJ1-5	CASRLWTGEGQPQHF	TGTGCCAGTAGATTATGGACAGGGGAAGGACAGCCCCAGCATTTT
NA	NA	TRBV7-3	TRBJ1-6	CASSLEAGNSPLHF	TGTGCCAGCAGCTTAGAGGCGGGGAATTCACCCCTCCACTTT
NA	NA	TRBV9	TRBJ2-3	CASSPYRGGDTQYF	TGTGCCAGCAGCCCCTACAGGGGGGGAGATACGCAGTATTTT
TRBD1	NA	TRBV19	TRBJ1-6	CASSSGQHNSPLHF	TGTGCCAGTAGTTCGGGACAGCATAATTCACCCCTCCACTTT
TRBD1	NA	TRBV27	TRBJ1-4	CASSFLNRGNEKLFF	TGTGCCAGCAGTTTCCTAAACAGGGGTAATGAAAAACTGTTTTTT